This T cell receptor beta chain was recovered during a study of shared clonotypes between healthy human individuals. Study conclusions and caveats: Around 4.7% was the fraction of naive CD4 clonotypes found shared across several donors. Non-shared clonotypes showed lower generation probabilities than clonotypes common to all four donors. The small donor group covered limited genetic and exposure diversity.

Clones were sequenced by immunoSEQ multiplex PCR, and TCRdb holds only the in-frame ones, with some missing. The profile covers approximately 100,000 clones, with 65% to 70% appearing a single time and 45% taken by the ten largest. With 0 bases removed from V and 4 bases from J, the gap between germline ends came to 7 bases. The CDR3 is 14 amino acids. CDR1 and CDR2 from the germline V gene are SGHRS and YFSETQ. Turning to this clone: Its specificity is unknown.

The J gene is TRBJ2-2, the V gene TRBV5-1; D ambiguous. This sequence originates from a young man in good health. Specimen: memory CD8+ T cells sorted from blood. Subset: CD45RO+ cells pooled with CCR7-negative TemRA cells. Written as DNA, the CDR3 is TGCGCCAGCAGCTTGGAGGGTGGCACCGGGGAGCTGTTTTTT. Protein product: CASSLEGGTGELFF. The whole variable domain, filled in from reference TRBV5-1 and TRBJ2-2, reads KAGVTQTPRYLIKTRGQQVTLSCSPISGHRSVSWYQQTPGQGLQFLFEYFSETQRNKGNFPGRFSGRQFSNSRSEMNVSTLELGDSALYLCASSLEGGTGELFFGEGSRLTVL.